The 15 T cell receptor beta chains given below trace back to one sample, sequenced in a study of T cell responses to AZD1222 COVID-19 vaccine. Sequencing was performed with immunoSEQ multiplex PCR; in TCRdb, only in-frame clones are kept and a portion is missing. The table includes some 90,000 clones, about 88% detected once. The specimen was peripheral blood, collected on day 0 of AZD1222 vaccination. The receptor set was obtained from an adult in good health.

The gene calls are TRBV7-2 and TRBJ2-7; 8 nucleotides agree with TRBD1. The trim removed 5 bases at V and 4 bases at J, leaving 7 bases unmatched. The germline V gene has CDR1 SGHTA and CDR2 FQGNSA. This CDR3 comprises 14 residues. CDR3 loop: CASSPRTGNYEQYF. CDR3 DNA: TGTGCCAGCAGCCCCCGGACAGGGAATTACGAGCAGTACTTC.

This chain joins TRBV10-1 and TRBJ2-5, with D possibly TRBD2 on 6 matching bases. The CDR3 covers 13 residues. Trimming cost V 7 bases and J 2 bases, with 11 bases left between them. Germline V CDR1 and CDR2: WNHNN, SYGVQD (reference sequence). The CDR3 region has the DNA TGCGCCAGCACGGGAGACCTTCAAGAGACCCAGTACTTC. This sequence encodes CASTGDLQETQYF.

CDR3 sequence reads: CASSLYRGGYNEQFF. CDR3 nucleotide sequence: TGTGCCAGCAGTTTATATAGGGGGGGCTACAATGAGCAGTTCTTC. The chain recombines TRBV28 with TRBJ2-1, with D perhaps matching TRBD2 (7 bases). Trimming took 1 base from V and 3 from J, leaving 10 bases between them. In germline, CDR1 is MDHEN, CDR2 SYDVKM. The CDR3 is 15 residues long.

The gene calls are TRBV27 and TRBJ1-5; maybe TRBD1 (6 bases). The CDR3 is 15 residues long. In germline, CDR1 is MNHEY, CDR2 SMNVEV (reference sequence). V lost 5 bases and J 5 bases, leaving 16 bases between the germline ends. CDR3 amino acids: CASSTLGQYHQPQHF. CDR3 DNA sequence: TGTGCCAGCAGTACACTAGGACAGTATCATCAGCCCCAGCATTTT.

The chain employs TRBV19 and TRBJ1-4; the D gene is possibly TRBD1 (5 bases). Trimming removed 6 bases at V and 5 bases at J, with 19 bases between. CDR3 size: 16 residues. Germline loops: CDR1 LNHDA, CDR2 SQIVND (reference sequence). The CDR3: CASSPPFGRGNEKLFF. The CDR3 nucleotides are TGTGCCAGTAGCCCCCCTTTTGGGCGGGGGAATGAAAAACTGTTTTTT.

The CDR3 DNA reads as TGTGCCAGCAGTTGGGGGACCGGGAAATTGGGCTACACCTTC. This sequence encodes CASSWGTGKLGYTF. The chain carries TRBV28 and TRBJ1-2, with D possibly TRBD1 on 5 matching bases. The V gene's germline CDR1 is MDHEN and CDR2 SYDVKM. The CDR3 has 14 residues. V was shortened by 4 bases and J by 8 bases, with 17 bases between the two germline ends.

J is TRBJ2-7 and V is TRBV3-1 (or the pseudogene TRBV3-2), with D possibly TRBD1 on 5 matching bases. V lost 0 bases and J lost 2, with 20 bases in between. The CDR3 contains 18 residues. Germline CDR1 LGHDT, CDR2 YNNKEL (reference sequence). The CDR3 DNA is TGTGCCAGCAGCCAAGATTTTAATTTTAGGGGTTTCGCCTACGAGCAGTACTTC. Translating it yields CASSQDFNFRGFAYEQYF.

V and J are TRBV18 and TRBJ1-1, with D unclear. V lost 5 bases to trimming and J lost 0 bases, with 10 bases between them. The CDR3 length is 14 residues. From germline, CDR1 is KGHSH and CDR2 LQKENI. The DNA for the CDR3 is TGTGCCAGCTCATCCGGACGGTTGAACACTGAAGCTTTCTTT. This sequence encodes CASSSGRLNTEAFF.

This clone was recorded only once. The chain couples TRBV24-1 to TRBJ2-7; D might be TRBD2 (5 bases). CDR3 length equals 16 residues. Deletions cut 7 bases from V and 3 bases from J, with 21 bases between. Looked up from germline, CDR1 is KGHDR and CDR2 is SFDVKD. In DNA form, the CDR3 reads TGTGCCACCAGACCTCGGCTTCTCGGACTTGGCTACGAGCAGTACTTC. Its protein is CATRPRLLGLGYEQYF.

The CDR3 region is CAISESLGLAGANVLTF. The CDR3 DNA follows: TGTGCCATCAGTGAGTCGCTAGGGTTGGCTGGGGCCAACGTCCTGACTTTC. The chain combines TRBV10-3 with TRBJ2-6; D is unclear. V lost 0 bases and J 2 bases, leaving 11 bases between the germline ends. CDR1 ENHRY and CDR2 SYGVKD come from the germline V gene. The CDR3 runs to 17 residues.

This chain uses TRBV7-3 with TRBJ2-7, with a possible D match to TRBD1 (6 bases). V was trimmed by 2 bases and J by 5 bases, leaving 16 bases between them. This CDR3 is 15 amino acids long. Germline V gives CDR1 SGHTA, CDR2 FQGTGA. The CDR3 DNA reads TGTGCCAGCAGCTTAGCAGGGGCAAAAATCCACGAGCAGTACTTC. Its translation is CASSLAGAKIHEQYF.

The CDR3 region is CANRTGLHYGYTF. In DNA form, the CDR3 reads TGTGCCAACCGGACAGGGCTTCACTATGGCTACACCTTC. The rearrangement uses TRBV19 and TRBJ1-2, with 8 bases fitting TRBD1. Germline trimming cut 10 bases from V and 3 bases from J; bases unmatched to any gene: 7. The CDR3 has 13 amino acids. Germline CDR1 LNHDA, CDR2 SQIVND (reference sequence).

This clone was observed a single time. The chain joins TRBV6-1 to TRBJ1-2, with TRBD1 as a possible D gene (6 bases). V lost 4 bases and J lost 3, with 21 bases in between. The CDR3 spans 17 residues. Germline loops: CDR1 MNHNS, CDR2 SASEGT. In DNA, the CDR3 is TGTGCCAGCAGTGTACCCTCCTCTGGACAGTACGACTATGGCTACACCTTC. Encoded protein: CASSVPSSGQYDYGYTF.

CDR3: CASRVDRALGYTF. CDR3 DNA: TGTGCCAGCAGGGTAGACAGGGCATTAGGCTACACCTTC. J is TRBJ1-2 and V is TRBV2, with 7 bases lining up with TRBD1. The germline V gene encodes CDR1 SNHLY and CDR2 FYNNEI. This CDR3 spans 13 amino acids. Trimming cost V 6 bases and J 8 bases; bases outside gene matches: 9.

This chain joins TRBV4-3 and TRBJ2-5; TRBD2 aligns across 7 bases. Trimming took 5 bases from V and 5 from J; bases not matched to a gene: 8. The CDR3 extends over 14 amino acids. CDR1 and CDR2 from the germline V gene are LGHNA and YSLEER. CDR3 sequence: CASSVRLAGETQYF. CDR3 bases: TGCGCCAGCAGCGTTCGACTAGCAGGGGAGACCCAGTACTTC.